A selection of T cell receptor beta chains follows, all from one sample in a study of blood T cell repertoires in COVID-19. Sequencing used immunoSEQ multiplex PCR; TCRdb keeps in-frame clones, though not all of them. The table lists more than 140,000 clones, around four fifths of them singletons. Sequencing used peripheral blood. Source of these receptors: a human donor in a cohort sampled during active COVID-19. The CDR3 runs from the conserved cysteine through the conserved F or W. A D gene is named only where the DNA matches it firmly. Clone size appears in some rows only: once, few, many, or a class for an expanded clone.

length: 14
J: TRBJ2-1
D: TRBD2
V: TRBV6-6
size: -
DNA: TGTGCCAGCAGGGGGAGGGAACCCCACAATGAGCAGTTCTTC
CDR3: CASRGREPHNEQFF

length: 14
J: TRBJ2-1
D: TRBD2
V: TRBV10-3
size: once
DNA: TGTGCCACCGAGGTGCTAGCGGGAGGTCACGAGCAGTTCTTC
CDR3: CATEVLAGGHEQFF

length: 18
J: TRBJ2-3
D: TRBD2
V: TRBV27
size: -
DNA: TGTGCCAGCAGTCCCCTAAGGAGAAGCGGGAAATTCTCAGATACGCAGTATTTT
CDR3: CASSPLRRSGKFSDTQYF

length: 14
J: TRBJ1-1
D: -
V: TRBV5-1
size: few
DNA: TGCGCCAGCAGCGCGCTGACAGTGAACACTGAAGCTTTCTTT
CDR3: CASSALTVNTEAFF

length: 19
J: TRBJ2-6
D: -
V: TRBV27
size: -
DNA: TGTGCCAGCAAAAGGGGGTTCGACACCGTTAACTCTGGGGCCAACGTCCTGACTTTC
CDR3: CASKRGFDTVNSGANVLTF

length: 14
J: TRBJ1-6
D: -
V: TRBV6-5
size: -
DNA: TGTGCCAGCAGTTTCAGGGAAGGGAATTCACCCCTCCACTTT
CDR3: CASSFREGNSPLHF

length: 11
J: TRBJ1-2
D: -
V: TRBV3-1/TRBV3-2
size: -
DNA: TGTGCCAGCAGCCGGGGCCATGGCTACACCTTC
CDR3: CASSRGHGYTF

length: 16
J: TRBJ2-7
D: -
V: TRBV4-2
size: -
DNA: TGTGCCAGCAGCCTTCACCGGGACTCCAATTTGGGGGAGCAGTACTTC
CDR3: CASSLHRDSNLGEQYF

length: 14
J: TRBJ1-1
D: -
V: TRBV9
size: -
DNA: TGTGCCAGCAGCGTAGCGGCCGGGTACACTGAAGCTTTCTTT
CDR3: CASSVAAGYTEAFF

length: 17
J: TRBJ2-7
D: TRBD2
V: TRBV4-2
size: -
DNA: TGTGCCAGCAGCCAAGATGTTAGAACTAGCGGTATGTACGAGCAGTACTTC
CDR3: CASSQDVRTSGMYEQYF

length: 12
J: TRBJ1-1
D: -
V: TRBV12-3/TRBV12-4
size: many
DNA: TGTGCCAGCAGTCCAGAAAACACTGAAGCTTTCTTT
CDR3: CASSPENTEAFF

length: 14
J: TRBJ2-1
D: TRBD1
V: TRBV19
size: few
DNA: TGTGCCAGTAGTGCTTGGACAGGGGGAAATGAGCAGTTCTTC
CDR3: CASSAWTGGNEQFF

length: 15
J: TRBJ2-7
D: -
V: TRBV3-1/TRBV3-2
size: -
DNA: TGTGCCAGCAGCCAATCCCGACTTGAATTCCTGGAGCAGTACTTC
CDR3: CASSQSRLEFLEQYF

length: 16
J: TRBJ2-5
D: -
V: TRBV7-2
size: few
DNA: TGTGCCAGCAGCTTAGTGGCAGGGTTCAATTTGGAGACCCAGTACTTC
CDR3: CASSLVAGFNLETQYF

length: 14
J: TRBJ1-5
D: -
V: TRBV3-1/TRBV3-2
size: -
DNA: TGTGCCAGCAGCCACAGGGGTGGGAATCAGCCCCAGCATTTT
CDR3: CASSHRGGNQPQHF

length: 15
J: TRBJ2-3
D: -
V: TRBV6-2/TRBV6-3
size: few
DNA: TGTGCCAGCAGTAACCGGGACTGGGACACAGATACGCAGTATTTT
CDR3: CASSNRDWDTDTQYF

length: 16
J: TRBJ2-1
D: TRBD1
V: TRBV25-1
size: once
DNA: TGTGCCAGCAGTGCCTGGGGACAGTTGGCCCACAATGAGCAGTTCTTC
CDR3: CASSAWGQLAHNEQFF

length: 13
J: TRBJ2-1
D: TRBD1
V: TRBV7-2
size: -
DNA: TGTGCCAGCAGCCCCGGGACAGACAATGAGCAGTTCTTC
CDR3: CASSPGTDNEQFF

length: 12
J: TRBJ2-7
D: TRBD1
V: TRBV6-5
size: -
DNA: TGTGCCAGCAGGGGGACAGGGAACGAGCAGTACTTC
CDR3: CASRGTGNEQYF

length: 15
J: TRBJ2-3
D: -
V: TRBV27
size: -
DNA: TGTGCCAGCAGTTTGTTAGGCCAGGGAACAGATACGCAGTATTTT
CDR3: CASSLLGQGTDTQYF

length: 18
J: TRBJ2-3
D: TRBD2
V: TRBV27
size: once
DNA: TGTGCCAGCAGCTTATATGGACTAGCGGGAAGAACTGGAGATACGCAGTATTTT
CDR3: CASSLYGLAGRTGDTQYF

length: 20
J: TRBJ2-2
D: TRBD2
V: TRBV7-8
size: -
DNA: TGTGCCAGCAGCTTAACTGGGACTAGCGGGAGGGGGCTAAACACCGGGGAGCTGTTTTTT
CDR3: CASSLTGTSGRGLNTGELFF

length: 16
J: TRBJ1-5
D: -
V: TRBV28
size: -
DNA: TGTGCCAGCAGCCCCATCGAGATCCGGGGGAATCAGCCCCAGCATTTT
CDR3: CASSPIEIRGNQPQHF

length: 14
J: TRBJ2-7
D: -
V: TRBV4-3
size: few
DNA: TGCGCCAGCAGCCAAGGTAGCAGGGGTCACGAGCAGTACTTC
CDR3: CASSQGSRGHEQYF

length: 17
J: TRBJ2-1
D: TRBD2
V: TRBV4-3
size: -
DNA: TGCGCCAGCAGCCGCCGGACTAGCGGGATCTCCTACAATGAGCAGTTCTTC
CDR3: CASSRRTSGISYNEQFF

length: 15
J: TRBJ1-6
D: -
V: TRBV5-1
size: -
DNA: TGCGCCAGCAGCTTTGATCCCCAGAATAATTCACCCCTCCACTTT
CDR3: CASSFDPQNNSPLHF

length: 15
J: TRBJ2-4
D: -
V: TRBV29-1
size: -
DNA: TGCAGCGTTGAAGTAGGGGGTGCGGCCAAAAACATTCAGTACTTC
CDR3: CSVEVGGAAKNIQYF

length: 13
J: TRBJ1-1
D: -
V: TRBV12-3/TRBV12-4
size: -
DNA: TGTGCCAGCAGTTTACTTAAGAACACTGAAGCTTTCTTT
CDR3: CASSLLKNTEAFF

length: 16
J: TRBJ1-2
D: -
V: TRBV28
size: -
DNA: TGTGCCAGCGGGGACGGTGTAGGGGGGGCTAACTATGGCTACACCTTC
CDR3: CASGDGVGGANYGYTF

length: 14
J: TRBJ2-2
D: -
V: TRBV7-8
size: -
DNA: TGTGCCAGCAGCTTAGCGCCTGGGAGCGGGGAGCTGTTTTTT
CDR3: CASSLAPGSGELFF

length: 13
J: TRBJ2-5
D: TRBD1
V: TRBV29-1
size: -
DNA: TGCAGCTGCAGGACAGGGGGCATAGAGACCCAGTACTTC
CDR3: CSCRTGGIETQYF

length: 16
J: TRBJ2-1
D: -
V: TRBV18
size: -
DNA: TGTGCCAGCTCACCTGAGCGGGTAGCCCTTGGTTCTGAGCAGTTCTTC
CDR3: CASSPERVALGSEQFF

length: 15
J: TRBJ1-1
D: TRBD1
V: TRBV6-5
size: -
DNA: TGTGCCAGCAGTTACTCGAGACAGGGATTCACTGAAGCTTTCTTT
CDR3: CASSYSRQGFTEAFF

length: 11
J: TRBJ1-1
D: -
V: TRBV20-1
size: once
DNA: TGCAGTGCTAACAGCCACACTGAAGCTTTCTTT
CDR3: CSANSHTEAFF

length: 15
J: TRBJ2-7
D: TRBD2
V: TRBV25-1
size: few
DNA: TGTGCCAGCAGTGACCCGCTAGCGGGTATCTACGAGCAGTACTTC
CDR3: CASSDPLAGIYEQYF

length: 21
J: TRBJ1-5
D: -
V: TRBV23-1
size: -
DNA: TGCGCCAGCAGTCAATCTTATCAGGGGCCGACAACCTCATATAGCAATCAGCCCCAGCATTTT
CDR3: CASSQSYQGPTTSYSNQPQHF

length: 16
J: TRBJ2-1
D: TRBD1
V: TRBV29-1
size: -
DNA: TGCAGCGTTGTAAGATTATGGACAGGGGGAAGGAATGAGCAGTTCTTC
CDR3: CSVVRLWTGGRNEQFF

length: 14
J: TRBJ1-1
D: TRBD1
V: TRBV19
size: -
DNA: TGTGCCAGTAGGAGCCGGGACAGGGGCACTGAAGCTTTCTTT
CDR3: CASRSRDRGTEAFF

length: 13
J: TRBJ2-5
D: TRBD1
V: TRBV12-3/TRBV12-4
size: -
DNA: TGTGCCAGCCGACAGGGGGCTAAAGAGACCCAGTACTTC
CDR3: CASRQGAKETQYF

length: 18
J: TRBJ1-1
D: -
V: TRBV21-1
size: -
DNA: TGTGCCAGCAGCAAAGACAGTCTTCATAAGTCGATGAACACTGAAGCTTTCTTT
CDR3: CASSKDSLHKSMNTEAFF